The present TCR beta chain was sequenced within a study of blood T cell repertoires in COVID-19. Across 20 to 25 US areas, participants ranged in age from roughly 18 to 95 years. Germline-derived CDR1 and CDR2 are DFQATT and SNEGSKA (reference sequence). This CDR3 spans 15 amino acids. With 3 bases clipped from V and 7 bases from J, the junction kept 10 bases outside the gene matches. In the original workflow: Estimated nucleated cell counts came from reference gene primer amplification. The method was immunoSEQ multiplex PCR; TCRdb's version includes in-frame clones alone and lacks a portion of them. The DNA gave D and trimming, while V, J and clone size come from that table. The repertoire holds 110,000 to 150,000 clones, around four fifths seen once, with 6.2% in the top ten.

Material: PBMCs or T cells enriched from blood (not recorded which). The sequence was collected from a woman aged 40 to 49 who had recovered from COVID-19. V usage is TRBV20-1 and J usage is TRBJ2-7; 12 bases map to TRBD2. Written as DNA, the CDR3 is TGCAGTGCTAGTTACTCCGGGACTAGCGGGTTGGAGCAGTACTTC. Its protein is CSASYSGTSGLEQYF.